The rows below give T cell receptor beta chains drawn from one sample of a study of a mutant IDH1 vaccine in newly diagnosed glioma. For these TCRs, the target antigens are not known. Clones were read by immunoSEQ multiplex PCR, and TCRdb kept only the in-frame ones, dropping some. The table records roughly 21,000 clones, roughly 84% of them present only once. The sequencing here drew on PBMCs, taken from a glioma patient whose treatment included an IDH1 peptide vaccine. The receptors derive from a man aged 40-49 years with glioma. Each CDR3 is given with its conserved first and last residue.

>TRBJ2-7|TRBV28
CASSPLRAYEQYF
>TRBJ1-2|TRBV4-3
CASSQDFSGAWQGYTF
>TRBJ1-1|TRBV19
CASSPGGNTEAFF
>TRBJ1-5|TRBV7-8
CASSLVVDDSNQPQHF
>TRBJ2-5|TRBV5-1
CASSFSGQGAGETQYF
>TRBJ2-7|TRBV4-2
CASSQDDVLYEQYF
>TRBJ2-5|TRBV7-2
CASSLALAGGETQYF
>TRBJ1-2|TRBV4-2
CAGRNTMRTGSNYGYTF
>TRBJ2-5|TRBV19
CASSMGRLGETQYF
>TRBJ1-3|TRBV5-1
CASSLDRAPSGNTIYF
>TRBJ2-7|TRBV19
CASSAYRGVEQYF
>TRBJ1-1|TRBV19
CASSQQGGITEAFF
>TRBJ1-1|TRBV25-1
CASSGRDRPNTEAFF
>TRBJ2-1|TRBV4-2
CASSQGKGNEQFF
>TRBJ1-2|TRBV10-1
CTNRGTGDYGYTF